These 23 T cell receptor beta chains were sequenced from one sample in a study of T cell repertoires in cytomegalovirus infection. TCRdb reprocessed the reads with MiXCR, giving one entry per CDR3 protein. The sample shows 90,000 to 130,000 distinct CDR3 sequences, 10% of them seen only once. Antigens for these TCRs are unknown. Sequencing used PBMCs, sequenced either directly or after in vitro stimulation (not recorded which). The receptor source for this set is a human donor in good health (CMV status not recorded). Some clones in this sample may be carry-over from other donors' samples.

The chain combines TRBV7-6 with TRBJ2-4; perhaps TRBD2 as D (6 bases). This CDR3 is 16 amino acids long. The germline V gene encodes CDR1 SGHVS and CDR2 FNYEAQ. The CDR3 region has the DNA TGTCTGTGCAGCTCCTCGGGGCTGGGGGGCAAAAACATTCAGTACTTC. Amino acids: CLCSSSGLGGKNIQYF.

The chain couples TRBV6-6 to TRBJ2-3; TRBD1 agrees at 9 bases. Looked up from germline, CDR1 is MNHNY and CDR2 is SVGAGI (reference sequence). The CDR3 has 15 amino acids. The J segment lost 2 bases and the V segment lost 4 bases, leaving 4 bases of the junction unmatched. CDR3 in DNA: TGTGCCAGCAGTTCGACAGGGGGATTCACAGATACGCAGTATTTT. Protein sequence: CASSSTGGFTDTQYF.

This clonotype was detected many times. The chain combines TRBV7-2 with TRBJ2-1; TRBD2 matches 14 bases. V shed 5 bases, J shed 7 bases, and the junction held 10 bases outside the gene matches. In germline, CDR1 is SGHTA, CDR2 FQGNSA. This CDR3 has 17 residues. This CDR3 reads CASSRSGTSGRGNEQFF. CDR3 DNA sequence: TGTGCCAGCAGCCGGAGTGGGACTAGCGGGAGAGGTAATGAGCAGTTCTTC.

This chain uses TRBV28 with TRBJ1-1; D gene uncertain. Trimming cost V 3 bases and J 1 base, with 9 bases left between them. The CDR3 has 14 amino acids. Germline V lookup: CDR1 MDHEN, CDR2 SYDVKM. This chain's CDR3 is CASSFGMGNTEAFF. DNA for the CDR3: TGTGCCAGCAGTTTTGGTATGGGGAACACTGAAGCTTTCTTT.

This clonotype appeared many times. The rearrangement uses TRBV6-2 or TRBV6-3 and TRBJ2-7, with TRBD1 identical over 9 bases. The germline V gene encodes CDR1 MNHEY and CDR2 SVGEGT. V shed 2 bases and J 6 bases; nucleotides not matched to a gene: 5. The CDR3 length is 14 residues. The CDR3 here is CASSYRQGGREQYF. The CDR3 DNA is TGTGCCAGCAGTTACCGACAGGGGGGACGCGAGCAGTACTTC.

Many counts were recorded for this clonotype. The rearrangement links TRBV19 to TRBJ1-5; maybe TRBD1 (6 bases). V was cut by 5 bases and J by 7 bases, with 12 bases left in between. This CDR3 is 13 amino acids long. From germline, CDR1 is LNHDA and CDR2 SQIVND (reference sequence). CDR3 DNA: TGTGCCAGTAGTTCGTACAGGGACCAGCCCCAGCATTTT. Translation gives CASSSYRDQPQHF.

The chain links TRBV7-8 to TRBJ2-5; 12 bases fit TRBD2. There are 19 residues in the CDR3. The junction had 10 bases not matched to a gene; V was cut back by 0 bases and J by 2 bases. The V gene's germline CDR1 is SGHVS and CDR2 FQNEAQ. The CDR3 loop reads CASSLARLAGAPLQETQYF. The CDR3 region has the DNA TGTGCCAGCAGCTTAGCGCGACTAGCGGGAGCCCCCTTACAAGAGACCCAGTACTTC.

The rearrangement uses TRBV18 and TRBJ2-6; D gene uncertain. Germline V gives CDR1 KGHSH, CDR2 LQKENI. This CDR3 is 17 amino acids long. Trimming took 3 bases from V and 1 from J, leaving 13 bases between them. CDR3 region: CASSPIPTLSGANVLTF. CDR3 DNA: TGTGCCAGCTCACCCATCCCTACCTTATCTGGGGCCAACGTCCTGACTTTC.

This clonotype was detected many times. This chain links TRBV7-2 with TRBJ2-3, with 7 positions matching TRBD2. The CDR3 loop spans 15 amino acids. CDR1 is SGHTA and CDR2 is FQGNSA in the germline V gene. V was clipped by 1 base and J by 5 bases; unmatched bases: 6. The CDR3 here is CASSLVSSGGDTQYF. The DNA of the CDR3 is TGTGCCAGCAGCTTAGTTTCTAGCGGCGGAGATACGCAGTATTTT.

This clonotype was detected a few times. This chain joins TRBV28 and TRBJ2-5; D gene ambiguous. Germline V gene lookup returns CDR1 MDHEN and CDR2 SYDVKM. V was shortened by 6 bases and J by 2 bases, with 16 bases between the two germline ends. The length of the CDR3 is 15 residues. The CDR3 nucleotides read TGTGCCAGCAGCTTAGGCAGGAGATCACAAGAGACCCAGTACTTC. Its protein is CASSLGRRSQETQYF. The full variable domain, completed using reference TRBV28 and TRBJ2-5, is DVKVTQSSRYLVKRTGEKVFLECVQDMDHENMFWYRQDPGLGLRLIYFSYDVKMKEKGDIPEGYSVSREKKERFSLILESASTNQTSMYLCASSLGRRSQETQYFGPGTRLLVL.

This chain connects TRBV28 to TRBJ1-1; D is unclear. There are 14 residues in the CDR3. Germline lookup yields CDR1 MDHEN and CDR2 SYDVKM. V dropped 10 bases and J dropped 0 bases, with 15 bases sitting between them. The CDR3, as DNA: TGTGCCACCAAACCGACGGTGATGAACACTGAAGCTTTCTTT. It encodes CATKPTVMNTEAFF.

This clonotype was observed a handful of times. The rearrangement links TRBV6-2 or TRBV6-3 to TRBJ2-3, with D tentatively TRBD1 (5 bases). CDR1 and CDR2 (germline): MNHEY, SVGEGT. V was cut by 2 bases and J by 11 bases, with 20 bases left in between. This CDR3 contains 15 residues. Here the CDR3 reads CASSYQGAQSFEQYF. CDR3 DNA sequence: TGTGCCAGCAGTTACCAAGGGGCCCAATCGTTTGAGCAGTATTTT.

This clonotype appeared a few times. J is TRBJ2-3 and V is TRBV24-1; D gene ambiguous. Per the germline V gene, CDR1 is KGHDR and CDR2 is SFDVKD. The ends were cut back, 5 bases at V and 2 bases at J, with 13 bases in the middle. The CDR3 is 15 residues long. CDR3 amino acids: CATSAGDGYTDTQYF. The CDR3 DNA is TGTGCCACCAGTGCGGGCGACGGGTACACAGATACGCAGTATTTT.

This clonotype was detected many times. The gene calls are TRBV11-2 and TRBJ2-2; TRBD2 is a possible D gene (5 bases). Germline CDR1 reads SGHAT; CDR2 reads FQNNGV. Between the trimmed V and J ends, which lost 11 bases and 0 bases, there was a span of 25 bases. This CDR3 is 18 amino acids long. CDR3 amino acids: CASVRVFSGRANTGELFF. The CDR3 DNA follows: TGTGCCTCTGTGAGGGTTTTCAGCGGACGCGCGAACACCGGGGAGCTGTTTTTT.

This clonotype was recorded a few times. J is TRBJ2-7 and V is TRBV14; 9 bases line up with TRBD2. V trimming: 1 base; J trimming: 5 bases; junction bases outside the gene matches: 6. CDR1 and CDR2 from the germline V gene are SGHDN and FVKESK. The CDR3 totals 15 residues. This CDR3 is CASSQGGGRAHEQYF. CDR3 DNA sequence: TGTGCCAGCAGCCAAGGGGGCGGGAGGGCCCACGAGCAGTACTTC.

The chain has TRBV19 and TRBJ2-3; the match to TRBD2 covers 7 bases. Germline V gives CDR1 LNHDA, CDR2 SQIVND (reference sequence). The J segment lost 4 bases and the V segment lost 5 bases, leaving 15 bases of the junction unmatched. This CDR3 region has 17 residues. The CDR3 reads CASSSSLSAGGADTQYF. In nucleotides, the CDR3 is TGTGCCAGTAGTTCCTCCCTTAGCGCTGGGGGGGCAGATACGCAGTATTTT.

This clonotype has just a few counts. This chain links TRBV7-2 with TRBJ2-4; possibly TRBD2 for D (6 bases). CDR1 and CDR2 from the germline V gene are SGHTA and FQGNSA. The CDR3 runs to 13 residues. The ends were cut back, 1 base at V and 7 bases at J, with 8 bases in the middle. The CDR3 bases are TGTGCCAGCAGCTTAGAGCGGGTTAACATTCAGTACTTC. Its protein product is CASSLERVNIQYF.

The sample holds many counts of this clonotype. The chain couples TRBV7-2 to TRBJ2-7; 13 positions agree with TRBD2. There are 18 residues in the CDR3. J was trimmed by 5 bases and V by 5 bases; bases with no gene match: 15. Germline assignment: CDR1 SGHTA and CDR2 FQGNSA. The CDR3 DNA sequence: TGTGCCAGCAGCACCACTAGCGGGAGGGCCAAGAGTCGCCACGAGCAGTACGTC. Translated, it gives CASSTTSGRAKSRHEQYV.

This clonotype was picked up many times. The chain combines TRBV24-1 with TRBJ2-1, with D tentatively TRBD2 (5 bases). This CDR3 region has 16 residues. V was clipped by 3 bases and J by 8 bases, with 19 bases between them. Germline V lookup: CDR1 KGHDR, CDR2 SFDVKD. The CDR3: CATSDPGSLMIDEQFF. CDR3 sequence (DNA): TGTGCCACCAGTGATCCGGGATCCCTGATGATCGATGAGCAGTTCTTC.

This clonotype was counted a few times. The J gene is TRBJ2-1, the V gene TRBV7-2; TRBD2 matches 10 bases. The CDR3 length is 15 residues. V gave up 3 bases and J gave up 11 bases; unmatched junction bases: 10. Germline V gene lookup returns CDR1 SGHTA and CDR2 FQGNSA. CDR3 protein: CASSLFDSGRAQQFF. The CDR3 DNA is TGTGCCAGCAGCTTGTTTGACAGCGGGAGGGCCCAGCAGTTCTTC. Drawing the rest from reference TRBV7-2 and TRBJ2-1, the complete variable domain is GAGVSQSPSNKVTEKGKDVELRCDPISGHTALYWYRQSLGQGLEFLIYFQGNSAPDKSGLPSDRFSAERTGGSVSTLTIQRTQQEDSAVYLCASSLFDSGRAQQFFGPGTRLTVL.

Only a few counts were recorded for this clonotype. The V and J genes are TRBV7-2 and TRBJ2-4, with unresolved D. Trimming removed 2 bases at V and 7 bases at J, with 9 bases between. Germline V gene lookup returns CDR1 SGHTA and CDR2 FQGNSA. This CDR3 spans 13 amino acids. The CDR3 nucleotides read TGTGCCAGCAGCTTATTCTCACTTAACATTCAGTACTTC. Translation: CASSLFSLNIQYF.

This clonotype was detected ten times or more. The chain is built from TRBV20-1 and TRBJ2-6; 9 bases match TRBD1. Trimming at V came to 2 bases and at J to 1 base, leaving 12 bases not matched to a gene. There are 19 residues in the CDR3. CDR1 and CDR2 (germline): DFQATT, SNEGSKA (reference sequence). The CDR3: CSARYRDRAEGSGANVLTF. CDR3 DNA: TGCAGTGCTAGATACCGGGACAGGGCCGAGGGGTCTGGGGCCAACGTCCTGACTTTC.

This clonotype was observed at least ten times. This chain links TRBV27 with TRBJ1-6, with TRBD1 as a possible D gene (5 bases). This CDR3 region has 14 residues. Germline CDR1 is MNHEY and CDR2 is SMNVEV (reference sequence). V was shortened by 2 bases and J by 10 bases, with 12 bases between the two germline ends. The DNA of the CDR3 is TGTGCCAGCAGTTTAGGGGGTTTGGGATCACCCCTCCACTTT. It is translated as CASSLGGLGSPLHF.